The 21 T cell receptor beta chains reported below all come from one sample, sequenced in a study of cytomegalovirus exposure and HLA in healthy donors. PCR employed 60 Vbeta and 13 Jbeta primers. TCRdb keeps only in-frame clones here, not all; method: immunoSEQ multiplex PCR. This sample has about 86,000 clones, with roughly 73% found just once. The source material was PBMCs. These receptor sequences come from a male donor in good health and CMV-seropositive.

This clone was detected a few times. The chain's CDR3 is CASSWDTYTGELFF. Here the CDR3 DNA reads TGTGCCAGCAGCTGGGACACTTACACCGGGGAGCTGTTTTTT. The J gene is TRBJ2-2, the V gene TRBV7-9; D may be TRBD1 (6 bases). Germline lookup yields CDR1 SEHNR and CDR2 FQNEAQ (reference sequence). The CDR3 consists of 14 residues. V was shortened by 4 bases and J by 3 bases, with 9 bases between the two germline ends.

The gene calls are TRBV7-2 and TRBJ2-3; the D is unclear. Trimming removed 5 bases at V and 5 bases at J, with 11 bases between. This CDR3 is built from 13 residues. Germline V gene data show CDR1 as SGHTA and CDR2 as FQGNSA. CDR3 sequence (DNA): TGTGCCAGCAGCCCGGTGTCGGGAGATACGCAGTATTTT. Protein product: CASSPVSGDTQYF.

The rearrangement links TRBV5-1 to TRBJ1-1, with 10 bases identical to TRBD1. The CDR3 length is 16 residues. After removal of 5 bases from V and 10 bases from J, the junction contained 17 bases not matched to a gene. The germline V gene has CDR1 SGHRS and CDR2 YFSETQ. CDR3 nucleotides: TGCGCCAGCAGGGTTGACAGGGGGCACATCCGGATGGGAGCTTTCTTT. This gives the protein CASRVDRGHIRMGAFF.

The V and J genes are TRBV15 and TRBJ2-1, with D perhaps matching TRBD2 (6 bases). The germline gives CDR1 LNHNV, CDR2 YYDKDF (reference sequence). CDR3 size: 15 residues. V was cut by 6 bases and J by 2 bases, with 14 bases left in between. This CDR3 is CATRSQTSTYNEQFF. DNA for the CDR3: TGTGCCACCAGGTCCCAGACTAGTACCTACAATGAGCAGTTCTTC. Using reference TRBV15 and TRBJ2-1 for the parts outside the CDR3, the full variable domain is DAMVIQNPRYQVTQFGKPVTLSCSQTLNHNVMYWYQQKSSQAPKLLFHYYDKDFNNEADTPDNFQSRRPNTSFCFLDIRSPGLGDTAMYLCATRSQTSTYNEQFFGPGTRLTVL.

This clone has a single count. The gene calls are TRBV29-1 and TRBJ2-3; 7 bases are shared with TRBD2. CDR1 and CDR2 from the germline V gene are SQVTM and ANQGSEA. This CDR3 has 14 amino acids. V lost 6 bases, J lost 1 base, and 7 bases stayed unmatched. The CDR3 nucleotides read TGCAGCGTGGTGGCGGGAGACGGCACAGATACGCAGTATTTT. Encoded protein: CSVVAGDGTDTQYF.

V is TRBV5-4 and J is TRBJ2-2, with TRBD2 matching over 11 bases. The CDR3 length is 16 residues. Trimming at V came to 0 bases and at J to 5 bases, leaving 3 bases not matched to a gene. The germline V gene encodes CDR1 SGHNT and CDR2 YYREEE (reference sequence). CDR3 DNA sequence: TGTGCCAGCAGCTTGGGAGCTAGCGGGAGGACCGGGGAGCTGTTTTTT. Encoded protein: CASSLGASGRTGELFF.

The count of this clone is one. This rearrangement joins TRBV5-6 to TRBJ1-1; 7 bases line up with TRBD1. The CDR3 covers 16 residues. Looked up from germline, CDR1 is SGHDT and CDR2 is YYEEEE. After removal of 5 bases from V and 4 bases from J, the junction contained 14 bases not matched to a gene. Here the CDR3 DNA reads TGTGCCAGCAGGCCGACAGGGTCGGATTGGCGCACTGAAGCTTTCTTT. Translating gives CASRPTGSDWRTEAFF.

J is TRBJ2-3 and V is TRBV6-4, with unresolved D. This CDR3 spans 13 amino acids. CDR1 and CDR2 (germline): MRHNA, SNTAGT. V was shortened by 3 bases and J by 0 bases, with 4 bases between the two germline ends. Here the CDR3 reads CASSEASTDTQYF. The CDR3 DNA sequence: TGTGCCAGCAGTGAAGCCAGCACAGATACGCAGTATTTT.

The rearrangement uses TRBV7-9 and TRBJ1-3, with TRBD1 identical over 8 bases. Germline lookup yields CDR1 SEHNR and CDR2 FQNEAQ (reference sequence). This CDR3 has 15 amino acids. The J segment lost 2 bases and the V segment lost 0 bases, leaving 0 bases of the junction unmatched. In DNA form, the CDR3 reads TGTGCCAGCAGCTTAGCGACAGGGGCTGGAAACACCATATATTTT. As protein: CASSLATGAGNTIYF.

V usage is TRBV5-1 and J usage is TRBJ2-7; 7 bases align to TRBD1. Trimming took 4 bases from V and 7 from J; bases not matched to a gene: 14. The CDR3 contains 15 residues. Germline V CDR1 and CDR2: SGHRS, YFSETQ. The DNA of the CDR3 is TGCGCCAGCAGCGTGACAGGGTCCCTTGTTGGGGAGCAGTACTTC. This translates into CASSVTGSLVGEQYF.

This sequence joins TRBV19 and TRBJ2-1, with TRBD2 matching 9 bases. Germline V gives CDR1 LNHDA, CDR2 SQIVND (reference sequence). J was trimmed by 4 bases and V by 8 bases; bases with no gene match: 6. CDR3 length: 14 residues. The CDR3 DNA reads TGTGCCAGTGGGGAAAGCGGGAGGTACAATGAGCAGTTCTTC. Protein: CASGESGRYNEQFF.

The chain links TRBV29-1 to TRBJ2-5; a possible D gene is TRBD1 (6 bases). Germline loops: CDR1 SQVTM, CDR2 ANQGSEA. Trimming cost V 5 bases and J 5 bases, with 12 bases left between them. The CDR3 extends over 12 amino acids. CDR3 residues: CSVPWGQETQYF. DNA for the CDR3: TGCAGCGTTCCCTGGGGGCAGGAGACCCAGTACTTC.

This clone was seen only once. The chain links TRBV19 to TRBJ2-6, with TRBD1 matching 10 bases. V shed 3 bases, J shed 0 bases, and the junction held 2 bases outside the gene matches. The CDR3 is made up of 17 amino acids. Germline V gene sequence: CDR1 LNHDA, CDR2 SQIVND (reference sequence). DNA of the CDR3: TGTGCCAGTAGTATCGGGACAGGGGTCTCTGGGGCCAACGTCCTGACTTTC. It yields the protein CASSIGTGVSGANVLTF.

The V call is TRBV5-4, the J call TRBJ2-3; D is perhaps TRBD2 (5 bases). CDR1 SGHNT and CDR2 YYREEE come from the germline V gene (reference sequence). V was pared by 4 bases and J by 1 base, with 13 bases between. This CDR3 is 15 amino acids long. The CDR3 region is CASSPGVSGTDTQYF. CDR3 nucleotides: TGTGCCAGCAGCCCCGGGGTGTCTGGCACAGATACGCAGTATTTT. Variable domain in full (rest from reference TRBV5-4 and TRBJ2-3): ETGVTQSPTHLIKTRGQQVTLRCSSQSGHNTVSWYQQALGQGPQFIFQYYREEENGRGNFPPRFSGLQFPNYSSELNVNALELDDSALYLCASSPGVSGTDTQYFGPGTRLTVL.

In its sample, this clone was seen once. This chain joins TRBV27 and TRBJ1-1; D not certain. The V gene's germline CDR1 is MNHEY and CDR2 SMNVEV (reference sequence). The ends were cut back, 4 bases at V and 7 bases at J, with 28 bases in the middle. There are 18 residues in the CDR3. CDR3 sequence (DNA): TGTGCCAGCAGTTCTCCGGCGGGGTGGGGTGCAGGTGTCGGTGAAGCTTTCTTT. Its protein is CASSSPAGWGAGVGEAFF.

Only a few counts were recorded for this clone. The CDR3: CAITPGHTNEQFF. Here the CDR3 DNA reads TGTGCCATCACCCCCGGACACACCAATGAGCAGTTCTTC. The chain carries TRBV10-3 and TRBJ2-1; D is possibly TRBD1 (5 bases). V was clipped by 7 bases and J by 6 bases, with 13 bases between them. CDR1 ENHRY and CDR2 SYGVKD come from the germline V gene. CDR3 length equals 13 residues.

This clone came up a few times. CDR3 region: CASRPGLAGYEQYF. The CDR3 DNA reads as TGTGCCAGCAGACCGGGACTAGCGGGTTACGAGCAGTACTTC. The J gene is TRBJ2-7, the V gene TRBV7-6, with 12 nucleotides matching TRBD2. The CDR3 is 14 amino acids. V dropped 6 bases and J dropped 4; count of bases not matched to a gene: 4. Germline CDR1 reads SGHVS; CDR2 reads FNYEAQ.

The CDR3 is CSVDGYEYF. The CDR3 DNA sequence: TGCAGCGTTGACGGGTACGAGTATTTT. V gene TRBV29-1 combines with J gene TRBJ2-3, with D unclear. Trimming shortened V by 3 bases and J by 13 bases, and 8 bases separated the two germline ends. The CDR3 sequence is 9 residues long. The germline V gene has CDR1 SQVTM and CDR2 ANQGSEA.

This clone was counted once. The genes are TRBV4-1 and TRBJ2-4; the D gene is possibly TRBD1 (5 bases). Germline-derived CDR1 and CDR2 are MGHRA and YSYEKL. V shed 1 base and J shed 1 base, with 17 bases lying between them. The CDR3 extends over 18 amino acids. The CDR3 DNA is TGCGCCAGCAGCCAAGTAGGGGAACGGATTAGTGCCAAAAACATTCAGTACTTC. It is translated as CASSQVGERISAKNIQYF.

The rearrangement uses TRBV28 and TRBJ1-3, with D possibly being TRBD1 (6 bases). The CDR3 is 14 residues long. Germline V gives CDR1 MDHEN, CDR2 SYDVKM. V lost 5 bases and J lost 4, with 12 bases in between. CDR3 coding DNA: TGTGCCAGCAGTAGAACAGGGTTCGGAAACACCATATATTTT. It encodes CASSRTGFGNTIYF.

The rearrangement uses TRBV2 and TRBJ2-1; the D gene is possibly TRBD2 (5 bases). The CDR3 extends over 12 amino acids. Germline assignment: CDR1 SNHLY and CDR2 FYNNEI. V lost 8 bases and J 7 bases, leaving 12 bases between the germline ends. The CDR3 region has the DNA TGTGCCAGCCGACCCGGGAAGAATGAGCAGTTCTTC. It translates to CASRPGKNEQFF. The full variable domain, completed using reference TRBV2 and TRBJ2-1, is EPEVTQTPSHQVTQMGQEVILRCVPISNHLYFYWYRQILGQKVEFLVSFYNNEISEKSEIFDDQFSVERPDGSNFTLKIRSTKLEDSAMYFCASRPGKNEQFFGPGTRLTVL.